These 28 T cell receptor beta chains share one sample of origin, sequenced in a study of identical twins. One entry per CDR3 protein, called by TCRdb with MiXCR from the 5' RACE reads. The sample yields fewer than 650,000 distinct CDR3 sequences, around 7.4% seen once. This sample was shared with a second study, whose subject was yellow fever vaccine responses in identical twins.

Source material: PBMCs. These receptors originate from a woman younger than 35 in good health.

This clonotype was seen more than once but under ten times. The junction shows a germline mismatch at one end, possibly a read error. The chain employs TRBV29-1 and TRBJ2-5; D might be TRBD1 or TRBD2, each matching 7 bases. Germline V CDR1 and CDR2: SQVTM, ANQGSEA. This CDR3 is built from 13 residues. The CDR3 bases are TGCAGCGTGGGGGGGACAGCAAGAGAGGCCCAGTACTTC. Translated: CSVGGTAREAQYF.

The chain has TRBV3-1 and TRBJ1-4; 11 nucleotides line up with TRBD1. Germline CDR1 is LGHDT and CDR2 is YNNKEL (reference sequence). The CDR3 runs to 15 residues. V lost 4 bases to trimming and J lost 7 bases; unmatched junction nucleotides: 5. The CDR3 spells CASSLRTGGFEKLFF. The CDR3 DNA follows: TGTGCCAGCAGCCTCCGGACAGGGGGCTTTGAAAAACTGTTTTTT.

This clonotype came up many times. This chain connects TRBV5-1 to TRBJ2-1; D possibly matches TRBD1 or TRBD2 (5 bases each). Germline CDR1 SGHRS, CDR2 YFSETQ. The CDR3 consists of 14 residues. Trimming stripped 0 bases from V and 9 bases from J, with 13 bases between. As DNA, the CDR3 is TGCGCCAGCAGCTTGGACGGCCTTGGGGGTGAGCAGTTCTTC. Residues: CASSLDGLGGEQFF.

This rearrangement joins TRBV24-1 to TRBJ2-2; the match to TRBD2 covers 11 bases. Trimming at V came to 4 bases and at J to 2 bases, leaving 5 bases not matched to a gene. The CDR3 length is 17 residues. The germline V gene has CDR1 KGHDR and CDR2 SFDVKD. In nucleotides, the CDR3 is TGTGCCACCAGTGACACCACTAGCGGGGGCAACACCGGGGAGCTGTTTTTT. Translated, it gives CATSDTTSGGNTGELFF.

This clonotype occurred a few times. The chain carries TRBV20-1 and TRBJ2-5; tentative D call: TRBD1 (5 bases). CDR1 DFQATT and CDR2 SNEGSKA come from the germline V gene (reference sequence). V lost 3 bases, J lost 6 bases, and 11 bases lay in between. This CDR3 contains 12 residues. For the CDR3, the DNA is TGCAGTGCTAGGGGCCTGGGGCAGACCCAGTACTTC. Residues: CSARGLGQTQYF.

This clonotype turned up a few times. The chain recombines TRBV12-3 or TRBV12-4 with TRBJ2-1; TRBD2 is a possible D gene (6 bases). The V end was cut by 9 bases, the J end by 6 bases, with 21 bases between. There are 15 residues in the CDR3. The CDR3 is CASMGDFSLVNEQFF. The DNA of the CDR3 is TGTGCCAGTATGGGGGACTTCTCCCTAGTCAATGAGCAGTTCTTC.

This clonotype was found many times. The V and J genes are TRBV5-1 and TRBJ1-4; D is perhaps TRBD1 (6 bases). The germline gives CDR1 SGHRS, CDR2 YFSETQ. The V and J ends lost 0 bases and 4 bases respectively, with 16 bases between them. The CDR3 runs 17 residues. CDR3 in DNA: TGCGCCAGCAGCTTGGGATCCGGGACACGCTATAATGAAAAACTGTTTTTT. Protein: CASSLGSGTRYNEKLFF.

The J gene is TRBJ2-1, the V gene TRBV20-1, with TRBD2 matching over 8 bases. After removal of 2 bases from V and 0 bases from J, the junction contained 6 bases not matched to a gene. This CDR3 has 16 residues. The germline CDR1 and CDR2 sequences are DFQATT and SNEGSKA (reference sequence). The CDR3 sequence: CSARLWREDSYNEQFF. CDR3 coding DNA: TGCAGTGCTAGACTCTGGCGGGAGGACTCCTACAATGAGCAGTTCTTC.

This clonotype has at least ten counts. The CDR3 nucleotides read TGCGCCAGCAGCGCGGGGTTGGCCGCGAACACTGAAGCTTTCTTT. Protein product: CASSAGLAANTEAFF. The V call is TRBV5-1, the J call TRBJ1-1; D unresolved. V shed 4 bases and J shed 1 base, with 14 bases lying between them. Germline-derived CDR1 and CDR2 are SGHRS and YFSETQ. This CDR3 has 15 amino acids.

This clonotype was detected ten times or more. The chain has TRBV2 and TRBJ2-2; weak D call: TRBD1 (6 bases). Germline V gene lookup returns CDR1 SNHLY and CDR2 FYNNEI. The CDR3 extends over 17 amino acids. Trimming took off 6 bases at V and 3 bases at J, with 20 bases between the two ends. Written as DNA, the CDR3 is TGTGCCAGCAGGACAGGACAAACCCGACCCTACACCGGGGAGCTGTTTTTT. This gives the protein CASRTGQTRPYTGELFF.

This clonotype showed up just a few times. The CDR3 region is CASSIDRTPYNEQFF. The CDR3 region has the DNA TGTGCCAGTAGTATAGACAGGACTCCCTACAATGAGCAGTTCTTC. This sequence joins TRBV19 and TRBJ2-1; D possibly corresponds to TRBD2 (5 bases). Trimming took 0 bases from V and 2 from J, leaving 8 bases between them. The length of the CDR3 is 15 residues. CDR1 and CDR2 (germline): LNHDA, SQIVND (reference sequence).

This clonotype showed up just a few times. The CDR3 loop reads CASSPILAAHYEQYF. The CDR3 nucleotides are TGTGCCAGCAGCCCAATACTAGCGGCACACTACGAGCAGTACTTC. V is TRBV7-9 and J is TRBJ2-7; 8 bases fit TRBD2. CDR1 SEHNR and CDR2 FQNEAQ come from the germline V gene (reference sequence). The CDR3 contains 15 residues. Losses at the gene ends were 5 bases for V and 3 bases for J; bases not matched to a gene: 9.

This clonotype was seen a handful of times. The V call is TRBV5-5, the J call TRBJ2-3; no clear D. The V gene's germline CDR1 is SGHKS and CDR2 YYEKEE (reference sequence). Trimming left V 0 bases short and J 6 bases short, with 11 bases between. CDR3 length: 14 residues. Here the CDR3 reads CASSLAQRVDTQYF. Here the CDR3 DNA reads TGTGCCAGCAGCTTGGCCCAAAGGGTTGATACGCAGTATTTT.

A few counts support this clonotype. This chain links TRBV20-1 with TRBJ2-1, with TRBD2 identical over 8 bases. V dropped 8 bases and J dropped 9; count of bases not matched to a gene: 15. Germline assignment: CDR1 DFQATT and CDR2 SNEGSKA (reference sequence). The CDR3 loop spans 14 amino acids. Written as DNA, the CDR3 is TGCAGTTCTCCCCGGGTAGCGGGACGTAGTGAGCAGTTCTTC. Translated: CSSPRVAGRSEQFF.

The sample holds many counts of this clonotype. The J gene is TRBJ1-5, the V gene TRBV20-1; possible D gene TRBD1, 5 bases. V was trimmed by 3 bases and J by 3 bases, leaving 9 bases between them. The CDR3 runs 13 residues. Germline assignment: CDR1 DFQATT and CDR2 SNEGSKA (reference sequence). The CDR3 nucleotides read TGCAGTGCTAGGCCAGGGTACAATCAGCCCCAGCATTTT. Its protein product is CSARPGYNQPQHF.

This sequence joins TRBV5-1 and TRBJ2-1; D is perhaps TRBD2 (7 bases). Trimming took 1 base from V and 3 from J, leaving 23 bases between them. The CDR3 loop spans 19 amino acids. From germline, CDR1 is SGHRS and CDR2 YFSETQ. The CDR3, as DNA: TGCGCCAGCAGCTTGACCGTCGGGGGGCCATTACCTTACTACAATGAGCAGTTCTTC. It yields the protein CASSLTVGGPLPYYNEQFF.

The genes are TRBV3-1 and TRBJ1-5; the match to TRBD1 covers 10 bases. CDR3 size: 15 residues. V gave up 4 bases and J gave up 5 bases; unmatched junction bases: 5. Per the germline V gene, CDR1 is LGHDT and CDR2 is YNNKEL (reference sequence). The CDR3 DNA sequence: TGTGCCAGCAGCCGGAGCGGGACAGGGGATCAGCCCCAGCATTTT. Translation gives CASSRSGTGDQPQHF. Using reference TRBV3-1 and TRBJ1-5 for the parts outside the CDR3, the full variable domain is DTAVSQTPKYLVTQMGNDKSIKCEQNLGHDTMYWYKQDSKKFLKIMFSYNNKELIINETVPNRFSPKSPDKAHLNLHINSLELGDSAVYFCASSRSGTGDQPQHFGDGTRLSIL.

This clonotype was detected only a few times. The chain joins TRBV5-1 to TRBJ2-1; the match to TRBD1 covers 7 bases. V shed 1 base, J shed 4 bases, and the junction held 5 bases outside the gene matches. In germline, CDR1 is SGHRS, CDR2 YFSETQ. CDR3 size: 15 residues. The CDR3 protein is CASSLTGERYNEQFF. DNA for the CDR3: TGCGCCAGCAGCTTGACAGGGGAACGGTACAATGAGCAGTTCTTC.

A few counts support this clonotype. The rearrangement uses TRBV11-2 and TRBJ2-1, with 9 bases aligning to TRBD1. This CDR3 region has 14 residues. Germline CDR1 SGHAT, CDR2 FQNNGV. V lost 3 bases and J lost 8; bases outside the gene matches: 5. CDR3 nucleotides: TGTGCCAGCAGCTTCTGGGACAGGGTCGATGAGCAGTTCTTC. It codes for CASSFWDRVDEQFF.

This chain joins TRBV20-1 and TRBJ2-7; D not certain. The V end was cut by 2 bases, the J end by 3 bases, with 11 bases between. Germline values: CDR1 DFQATT, CDR2 SNEGSKA (reference sequence). The CDR3 covers 13 residues. The CDR3 sequence: CSARLQDRYEQYF. Here the CDR3 DNA reads TGCAGTGCTAGATTGCAGGACCGCTACGAGCAGTACTTC.

The rearrangement links TRBV9 to TRBJ2-3; 16 bases are shared with TRBD2. The V segment lost 4 bases and the J segment 0 bases; nucleotides outside the gene matches: 8. The length of the CDR3 is 19 residues. The germline CDR1 and CDR2 sequences are SGDLS and YYNGEE. CDR3 sequence (DNA): TGTGCCAGCAGCCCTCAGGGACTAGCGGGAGGGGGTAGCACAGATACGCAGTATTTT. Amino acids: CASSPQGLAGGGSTDTQYF.

This clonotype was detected only a few times. The chain combines TRBV29-1 with TRBJ2-4, with a possible D match to TRBD2 (6 bases). CDR3 length: 14 amino acids. The germline CDR1 and CDR2 sequences are SQVTM and ANQGSEA. Between the trimmed V and J ends, which lost 6 bases and 1 base, there was a span of 13 bases. The CDR3 coding sequence is TGCAGCGTAACCCACAGCGGGGCCAAAAACATTCAGTACTTC. This translates into CSVTHSGAKNIQYF.

This clonotype was seen a handful of times. The gene calls are TRBV5-1 and TRBJ2-7, with D perhaps TRBD2 (5 bases). Trimming shortened V by 3 bases and J by 3 bases, and 16 bases separated the two germline ends. Germline V lookup: CDR1 SGHRS, CDR2 YFSETQ. This CDR3 spans 15 amino acids. In nucleotides, the CDR3 is TGCGCCAGCAGCTGGGGAGAGGACGGTAGCTACGAGCAGTACTTC. It codes for CASSWGEDGSYEQYF.

This clonotype showed up many times. J is TRBJ2-5 and V is TRBV28; 9 bases are a match to TRBD1. This CDR3 comprises 15 residues. V lost 3 bases and J lost 5; bases outside the gene matches: 7. Germline V CDR1 and CDR2: MDHEN, SYDVKM. CDR3 DNA: TGTGCCAGCAGTTTGCTGAACAGGGGGCTTGAGACCCAGTACTTC. Protein sequence: CASSLLNRGLETQYF.

This clonotype was observed a handful of times. The chain has TRBV4-1 and TRBJ2-5, with 9 bases fitting TRBD2. V lost 3 bases and J lost 5; bases outside the gene matches: 10. CDR3 length: 16 amino acids. In germline, CDR1 is MGHRA, CDR2 YSYEKL. CDR3 DNA sequence: TGCGCCAGCAGCCAGGGGGACTTAGCGGGAGTTGAGACCCAGTACTTC. Protein sequence: CASSQGDLAGVETQYF.

This clonotype was found many times. V and J are TRBV10-3 and TRBJ2-7; D assignment may be TRBD1 or TRBD2 (6 bases each). V lost 2 bases, J lost 0 bases, and 8 bases lay in between. The CDR3 consists of 14 residues. The germline V gene has CDR1 ENHRY and CDR2 SYGVKD. This CDR3 is CAISEKGGSYEQYF. Here the CDR3 DNA reads TGTGCCATCAGTGAGAAGGGGGGCTCCTACGAGCAGTACTTC.

This clonotype has at least ten counts. V is TRBV7-9 and J is TRBJ2-5, with D maybe TRBD2 (5 bases). CDR1 and CDR2 (germline): SEHNR, FQNEAQ (reference sequence). Trimming pared 1 base from V and 5 bases from J, leaving 14 bases between. CDR3 length: 15 residues. The CDR3 loop is CASSLGALDRETQYF. The CDR3 bases are TGTGCCAGCAGCTTAGGGGCACTAGATCGGGAGACCCAGTACTTC.

This clonotype was counted once. The chain carries TRBV5-5 and TRBJ2-1; maybe TRBD1 (6 bases). The CDR3 spans 12 residues. Germline loops: CDR1 SGHKS, CDR2 YYEKEE (reference sequence). Trimming cost V 2 bases and J 7 bases, with 7 bases left between them. CDR3 DNA: TGTGCCAGCAGCTTTGACAGGAATGAGCAGTTCTTC. Translated, it gives CASSFDRNEQFF.